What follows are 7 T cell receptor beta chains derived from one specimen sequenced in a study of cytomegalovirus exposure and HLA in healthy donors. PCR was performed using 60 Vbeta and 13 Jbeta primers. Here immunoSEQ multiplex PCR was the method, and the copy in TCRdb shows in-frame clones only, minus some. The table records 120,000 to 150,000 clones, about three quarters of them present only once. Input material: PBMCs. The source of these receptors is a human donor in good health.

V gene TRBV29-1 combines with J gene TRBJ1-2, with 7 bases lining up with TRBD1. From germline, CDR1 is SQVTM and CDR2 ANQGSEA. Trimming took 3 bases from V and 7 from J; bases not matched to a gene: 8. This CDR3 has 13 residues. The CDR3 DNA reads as TGCAGCGTTGAGGTCGACAGGGTGCGTGGCTACACCTTC. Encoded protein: CSVEVDRVRGYTF.

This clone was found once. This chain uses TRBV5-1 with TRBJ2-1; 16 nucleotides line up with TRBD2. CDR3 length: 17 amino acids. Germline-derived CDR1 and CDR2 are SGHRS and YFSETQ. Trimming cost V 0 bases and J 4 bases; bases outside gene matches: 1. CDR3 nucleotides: TGCGCCAGCAGCTTGGGGGGACTAGCGGGAGGGTACAATGAGCAGTTCTTC. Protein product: CASSLGGLAGGYNEQFF.

CDR3 in DNA: TGCGCCAGCAGCCCCGGACTATACTACAATGAGCAGTTCTTC. Translating it yields CASSPGLYYNEQFF. The rearrangement joins TRBV4-1 to TRBJ2-1; TRBD2 is a possible D gene (6 bases). CDR1 and CDR2 from the germline V gene are MGHRA and YSYEKL. Trimming pared 4 bases from V and 3 bases from J, leaving 10 bases between. The CDR3 covers 14 residues.

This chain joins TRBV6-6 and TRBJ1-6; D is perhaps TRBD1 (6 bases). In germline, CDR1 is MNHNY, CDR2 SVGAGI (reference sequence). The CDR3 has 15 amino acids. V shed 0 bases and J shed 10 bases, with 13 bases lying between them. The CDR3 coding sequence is TGTGCCAGCAGTTACTCCGGGGGGGACAAATCACCCCTCCACTTT. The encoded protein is CASSYSGGDKSPLHF.

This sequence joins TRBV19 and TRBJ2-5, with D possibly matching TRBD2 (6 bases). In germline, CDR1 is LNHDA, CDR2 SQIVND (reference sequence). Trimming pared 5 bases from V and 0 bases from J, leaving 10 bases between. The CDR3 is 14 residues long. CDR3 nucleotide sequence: TGTGCCAGTAGTGGAGGGGCTCACCAAGAGACCCAGTACTTC. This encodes CASSGGAHQETQYF.

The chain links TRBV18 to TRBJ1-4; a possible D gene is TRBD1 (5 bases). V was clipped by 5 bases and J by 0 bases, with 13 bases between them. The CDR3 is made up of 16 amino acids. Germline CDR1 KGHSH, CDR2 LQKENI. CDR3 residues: CASSSGGFATNEKLFF. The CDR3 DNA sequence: TGTGCCAGCTCATCGGGGGGATTTGCAACTAATGAAAAACTGTTTTTT.

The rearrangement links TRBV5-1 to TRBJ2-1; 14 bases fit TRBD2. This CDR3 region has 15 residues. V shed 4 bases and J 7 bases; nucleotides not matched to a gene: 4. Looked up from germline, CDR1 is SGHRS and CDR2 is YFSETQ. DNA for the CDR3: TGCGCCAGCAGCCCGGGACTAGCGGGGGTAAATGAGCAGTTCTTC. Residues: CASSPGLAGVNEQFF.